This TCR beta chain was obtained from a study of T cell responses to AZD1222 COVID-19 vaccine. The protocol was immunoSEQ multiplex PCR, while the TCRdb copy is restricted to in-frame clones and leaves out a portion. The sample consists of about 140,000 clones, approximately 92% of them appearing once. CDR1 is SGHRS, CDR2 YFSETQ, per germline. J lost 4 bases, V lost 4 bases, and 7 bases had no gene match. The CDR3 consists of 16 residues. This clone was picked up a small number of times. This sample comprised peripheral blood, obtained on day 0 of AZD1222 vaccination. The TCR originated in an adult in good health. J is TRBJ2-1 and V is TRBV5-1, with 11 bases aligning to TRBD2. The CDR3 bases are TGCGCCAGCAGCCTCGCCCTAGCGGGAGGTTACAATGAGCAGTTCTTC. It is translated as CASSLALAGGYNEQFF.